This TCR beta chain derives from a study of vaccination and CD4 T cells after COVID-19. The overall study: Four females and six males made up the convalescents, with two Hispanic.

As concerns this clonotype: Its antigen remains unidentified.

Cultured CD4+ T-cell DNA underwent Oncomine TCR Beta short-read sequencing. TCRdb recomputed calls from the PCR reads with MiXCR, one row per CDR3 protein. The sample gives fewer than 11,000 distinct CDR3 sequences, around 58% of which show up once; roughly 18% is in the top ten. Treatment: approximately 10-day PBMC culture with coronavirus spike peptide pools or control peptides (ViraFEST assay). Sequences were obtained from CD4+ T cells from blood, cultured in vitro. This sequence originates from a human donor who had recovered from COVID-19.

The chain's CDR3 is CASSSGQLNTEAFF. The CDR3 DNA reads as TGTGCCAGCAGTTCGGGACAGTTGAACACTGAAGCTTTCTTT. The chain combines TRBV6-5 with TRBJ1-1; 7 bases agree with TRBD1. The germline V gene has CDR1 MNHEY and CDR2 SVGAGI. V trimming: 4 bases; J trimming: 0 bases; junction bases outside the gene matches: 2. CDR3 length: 14 amino acids.